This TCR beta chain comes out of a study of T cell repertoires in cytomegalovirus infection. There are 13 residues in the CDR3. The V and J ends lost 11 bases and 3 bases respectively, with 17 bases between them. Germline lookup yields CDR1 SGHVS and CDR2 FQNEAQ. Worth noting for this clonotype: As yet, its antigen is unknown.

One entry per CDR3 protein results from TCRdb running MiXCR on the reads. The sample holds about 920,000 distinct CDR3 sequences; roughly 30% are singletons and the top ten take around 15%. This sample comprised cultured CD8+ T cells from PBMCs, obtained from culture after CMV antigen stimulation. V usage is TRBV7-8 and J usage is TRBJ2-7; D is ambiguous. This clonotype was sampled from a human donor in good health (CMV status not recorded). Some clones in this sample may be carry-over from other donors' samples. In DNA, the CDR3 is TGTGCCTCCTCTCATTGGACGAGCTACGAGCAGTACTTC. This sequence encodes CASSHWTSYEQYF.